The clone carrying this T cell receptor beta chain was picked up many times. Its antigen remains unknown. These data come from a study of regulatory T cells in long-lasting Graves disease. General observations from the study: Persistent disease was associated with favored TRBV28 usage and with favored use of TRBJ1-2 and TRBJ2-5. Tissue studied was limited to peripheral blood, excluding thyroid tissue.

CDR1 and CDR2 from the germline V gene are DFQATT and SNEGSKA (reference sequence). The junction had 7 bases not matched to a gene; V was cut back by 3 bases and J by 5 bases. The length of the CDR3 is 14 residues. The time point was: newly diagnosed GD, antithyroid drugs for less than 3 months. Isolated PBMC RNA provided the starting material for the TCR library. Arm-PCR of CDR3 regions and iRepertoire HTBI primers were the basis on which TCR beta libraries were built. TCRdb passed the multiplex PCR reads through MiXCR, listing each CDR3 protein once. The sample records approximately 490,000 distinct CDR3 sequences, roughly 16% being singletons. Separately, the same data were catalogued under a study of T cells in Graves' hyperthyroidism and ophthalmopathy.

The sequences come from peripheral blood mononuclear cells (PBMCs), collected at new diagnosis, from a patient treated with antithyroid drugs. The V call is TRBV20-1, the J call TRBJ2-7; TRBD1 aligns across 10 bases. This clonotype was obtained from a man aged 40-55 years with Graves disease. The CDR3 DNA is TGCAGTGCTAGCCGCAGGGACAGGGGCGACGAGCAGTACTTC. This codes for CSASRRDRGDEQYF.